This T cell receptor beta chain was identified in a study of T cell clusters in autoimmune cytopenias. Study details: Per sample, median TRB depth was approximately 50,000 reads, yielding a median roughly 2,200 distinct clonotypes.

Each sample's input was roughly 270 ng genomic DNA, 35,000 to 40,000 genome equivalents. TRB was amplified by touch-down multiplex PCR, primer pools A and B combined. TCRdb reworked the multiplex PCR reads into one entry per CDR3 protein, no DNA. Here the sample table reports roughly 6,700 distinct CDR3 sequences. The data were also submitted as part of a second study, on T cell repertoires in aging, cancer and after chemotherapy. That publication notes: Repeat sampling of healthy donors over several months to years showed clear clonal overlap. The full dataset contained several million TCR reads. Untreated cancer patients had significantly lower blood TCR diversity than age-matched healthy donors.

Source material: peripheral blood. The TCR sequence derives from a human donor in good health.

Here the CDR3 reads CASSYSELGNYGYTF. The chain links TRBV6-6 to TRBJ1-2. Looked up from germline, CDR1 is MNHNY and CDR2 is SVGAGI (reference sequence). The CDR3 sequence is 15 residues long.